Listed below are T cell receptor beta chains from one sample, sequenced in a study of blood T cells in healthy people across ages. In TCRdb, the 5' RACE reads were re-called with MiXCR into one record per CDR3 protein. The sample shows about 800,000 distinct CDR3 sequences, 25% of them seen only once. These data were also filed under a second study, of T cells of mothers and their children.

Source material: blood. The origin of the receptors is a boy between 10 and 17 years old in good health. Both conserved end residues are part of each CDR3. The D gene is left open where the match is weak. Clone size is not always given. Where it is, it says once, few, many or a class for expanded clones.

clone_size	j_call	v_call	d_call	cdr3_aa	cdr3_nt
few	TRBJ2-7	TRBV18	TRBD1	CASPRGTGAYEQYF	TGTGCCAGCCCACGGGGGACAGGGGCCTACGAGCAGTACTTC
.	TRBJ2-1	TRBV11-3	TRBD2	CASSPRARTSGNEQFF	TGTGCCAGCAGCCCTAGAGCGCGGACTAGCGGCAATGAGCAGTTCTTC
few	TRBJ2-1	TRBV20-1	.	CSASPGRLGLFGQFF	TGCAGTGCTAGCCCTGGGAGACTAGGCCTTTTCGGGCAGTTCTTC
few	TRBJ2-5	TRBV4-3	TRBD1	CASGGQEASETQYF	TGCGCCAGCGGGGGACAGGAGGCCTCAGAGACCCAGTACTTC
.	TRBJ2-1	TRBV7-2	TRBD2	CASSLVVGGFNEQFF	TGTGCCAGCAGCTTAGTAGTGGGGGGGTTCAATGAGCAGTTCTTC
.	TRBJ2-7	TRBV7-8	.	CASGVTGSSYEQYF	TGTGCCAGTGGCGTCACAGGTAGCTCCTACGAGCAGTACTTC
.	TRBJ1-4	TRBV28	.	CASSPHNANEKLFF	TGTGCCAGCAGCCCACATAATGCTAATGAAAAACTGTTTTTT
once	TRBJ2-1	TRBV20-1	.	CSARVPGRGVHEQFF	TGCAGTGCTAGAGTACCGGGACGAGGTGTCCATGAGCAGTTCTTC
.	TRBJ2-1	TRBV6-5	TRBD2	CASSYWSGGSSYNEQFF	TGTGCCAGCAGTTATTGGAGCGGGGGTTCCTCCTACAATGAGCAGTTCTTC
few	TRBJ2-1	TRBV7-2	TRBD1	CASSPTGLVGNEQFF	TGTGCCAGCAGCCCGACAGGGTTGGTGGGCAATGAGCAGTTCTTC
.	TRBJ1-1	TRBV5-1	.	CASSFRTPRTEAFF	TGCGCCAGCAGCTTCAGGACTCCCCGCACTGAAGCTTTCTTT
.	TRBJ2-5	TRBV7-2	TRBD2	CASSLAPQLAGRTQETQYF	TGTGCCAGCAGCTTAGCGCCCCAACTAGCGGGAAGAACTCAAGAGACCCAGTACTTC
.	TRBJ2-7	TRBV3-1	TRBD1	CASSQGTGIYEQYF	TGTGCCAGCAGCCAAGGGACAGGGATCTACGAGCAGTACTTC
.	TRBJ2-7	TRBV4-2	TRBD1	CASSPRQGTDNEQYF	TGTGCCAGCAGCCCCAGACAGGGTACTGACAACGAGCAGTACTTC
many	TRBJ2-7	TRBV25-1	.	CASRGATYEQYF	TGTGCCAGCAGGGGGGCTACCTACGAGCAGTACTTC
.	TRBJ2-5	TRBV4-1	TRBD2	CASSLPGLEQETQYF	TGCGCCAGCAGCCTTCCGGGACTAGAACAAGAGACCCAGTACTTC
few	TRBJ2-5	TRBV28	TRBD1	CASSFSAGGRIQETQYF	TGTGCCAGCAGTTTTTCGGCAGGGGGACGAATACAAGAGACCCAGTACTTC
.	TRBJ2-1	TRBV4-3	TRBD2	CASSQERAGANEQFF	TGCGCCAGCAGCCAAGAACGAGCGGGGGCCAATGAGCAGTTCTTC
few	TRBJ2-5	TRBV11-3	.	CASSSREGVSETQYF	TGTGCCAGCAGCTCCCGCGAGGGAGTTTCAGAGACCCAGTACTTC
.	TRBJ2-3	TRBV20-1	TRBD2	CSARDSREGTDTQYF	TGCAGTGCTAGAGATTCCCGGGAGGGTACAGATACGCAGTATTTT
.	TRBJ2-5	TRBV20-1	TRBD2	CSAKTLAGGQYF	TGCAGTGCCAAAACTTTAGCGGGGGGACAATACTTC
few	TRBJ1-1	TRBV28	.	CASSKRVSAAFF	TGTGCCAGCAGTAAGAGAGTTTCGGCAGCTTTCTTT
.	TRBJ2-7	TRBV11-3	TRBD2	CASSLFGTSENEQYF	TGTGCCAGCAGCTTATTCGGGACTAGCGAAAACGAGCAGTACTTC
few	TRBJ2-4	TRBV7-8	TRBD1	CASSLNAGGEDIQYF	TGTGCCAGCAGCTTGAATGCAGGGGGCGAGGACATTCAGTACTTC
.	TRBJ2-1	TRBV9	TRBD2	CASSAPLAGGDNEQFF	TGTGCCAGCAGCGCCCCACTAGCGGGGGGAGACAATGAGCAGTTCTTC
few	TRBJ1-6	TRBV15	.	CATSRNLGLSNSPLHF	TGTGCCACCAGCAGGAACTTGGGCCTCTCTAATTCACCCCTCCACTTT
few	TRBJ2-5	TRBV28	TRBD1	CASSLKTGGTQYF	TGTGCCAGCAGTTTAAAGACAGGGGGGACCCAGTACTTC
.	TRBJ2-7	TRBV6-5	TRBD1	CASSYRDRGGYEQYF	TGTGCCAGCAGTTACAGGGACAGGGGTGGCTACGAGCAGTACTTC
.	TRBJ2-3	TRBV24-1	.	CATRDSTDTQYF	TGTGCCACCCGGGACTCCACAGATACGCAGTATTTT
.	TRBJ2-5	TRBV28	TRBD2	CASSTSGGLETQYF	TGTGCCAGCAGCACTAGCGGGGGGTTGGAGACCCAGTACTTC
.	TRBJ2-5	TRBV20-1	TRBD2	CSARDGSGGQETQYF	TGCAGTGCTAGAGATGGGAGCGGGGGGCAAGAGACCCAGTACTTC
.	TRBJ1-1	TRBV7-8	.	CASSLGKWTFF	TGTGCCAGCAGCCTAGGAAAGTGGACTTTCTTT
.	TRBJ2-5	TRBV6-1	TRBD2	CASSPRDYPTRETQYF	TGTGCCAGCAGTCCCCGGGACTACCCGACCCGGGAGACCCAGTACTTC
.	TRBJ1-3	TRBV2	.	CASSGQRVGTGNTIYF	TGTGCCAGCAGTGGCCAAAGAGTGGGGACTGGAAACACCATATATTTT
once	TRBJ2-5	TRBV5-6	.	CASSRTETQYF	TGTGCCAGCAGCAGAACCGAGACCCAGTACTTC
.	TRBJ2-7	TRBV6-6	.	CASSHKGGISYEQYF	TGTGCCAGCAGCCACAAAGGAGGGATATCTTACGAGCAGTACTTC
few	TRBJ2-1	TRBV2	TRBD2	CASRAGSSGTLNEQFF	TGTGCCAGCAGGGCAGGTTCTAGCGGAACCCTCAATGAGCAGTTCTTC
few	TRBJ2-7	TRBV9	TRBD2	CASSVGLADYEQYF	TGTGCCAGCAGCGTAGGGCTAGCGGATTACGAGCAGTACTTC